The present T cell receptor beta chain was sequenced within a study of blood T cells in healthy people across ages (dated by TCRdb to the mid-2010s). Background on the whole study: In model experiments, template switching captured about one uniquely barcoded TCR beta cDNA molecule for every two T cells. Donors of different ages were randomly distributed across sequencing lanes to avoid experimental bias. Age-related changes in TCR beta repertoire diversity were measured in the study by deep sequencing normalized with unique cDNA molecular identifiers. For two donors (one aged 18 to 30 and one aged 80 or older), the study analyzed two additional independent replicas of 1 million unique cDNA reads from the same blood draw. Donors were grouped into four age groups: young (average about 15 years), middle-aged (around 39), aged (approximately 67) and long-lived (around 80).

The roughly 42 donors, aged 6 to 90 years, were systemically healthy Caucasian individuals from Russia. Each donor gave around 9.9 milliliters of peripheral blood, collected into EDTA-treated Vacutainer tubes. PBMCs were isolated by Ficoll-Paque density-gradient centrifugation, with at least 6 million obtained per sample. Total RNA, at least 6 micrograms per sample, was extracted from PBMCs with Trizol reagent. The percentages of naive CD45RAhigh/CD27high T cells were determined by flow cytometry on a PBMC aliquot from every donor. A distance of 12 bases separates the germline ends of V and J, which lose 6 bases and 2 bases respectively. From its cysteine to its phenylalanine, the CDR3 spans 13 amino acids. Only CDR3 DNA is held: 39 bases, read in frame from base 1. CDR1 and CDR2, per the germline V gene (reference sequence), are DFQATT and SNEGSKA. The full study reports these points: The CMV infection status of donors was not known, potentially confounding age-related changes in expanded clonotypes. Compared with the aged group, more naive CD4+ T cells, fewer expanded clones and increased TCR diversity were shown by the long-lived group, suggesting age selection. Because profiling used bulk unsorted PBMCs, naive and antigen-experienced compartments could not be compared conclusively. There was a strong correlation between observed TCR beta diversity and the percentage of naive T cells measured by flow cytometry. Observed TCR beta diversity per million T cells fell roughly linearly with age, and a significant reduction was already apparent by age roughly 41. Estimates of total diversity from one million sequenced T cells were regarded as lower bounds and underestimates.

To prepare the library, 5' RACE was applied. Reads for this sample came from an Illumina HiSeq 2500. A second PCR of roughly 7 to 12 cycles was run with a J-beta primer mix and a sample-barcoded 5' primer. A template-switch 5' adaptor carrying 12 random nucleotides introduced a unique molecular identifier onto each TCR beta cDNA molecule. Each sample yielded at least 3 million CDR3-containing paired-end reads. First-strand cDNA synthesis was performed from all RNA using the Mint cDNA synthesis kit, with priming by a TRBC-specific oligonucleotide. Following uracil-DNA glycosylase treatment, a first 18-cycle PCR with universal primers M1SS and BC2_uni_R was performed on all cDNA. The paper's data handling went like this. Normalization of each sample was performed by random selection of 1 million high-quality reads, each carrying a distinct molecular identifier. Instead of being binned into consensus sequences, reads that shared molecular identifiers were thrown out. MiTCR, with a Q25 quality threshold and the strictest error-elimination algorithm, was used for CDR3 identification, clonotype clustering and error correction. Lower-bound total TCR beta diversity was estimated with a nonparametric unseen species model using Euler transformation. Using fastp trimming at Q25 and MiXCR clonotype assembly, TCRdb reanalyzed the public sequencing data and kept in-frame beta chains. Identical CDR3 protein sequences are pooled into one entry, listed with their most common genes and DNA. Clone size and V and J calls follow TCRdb, not the original study. This sample lists roughly 830,000 distinct CDR3 sequences; 62% were detected once. The ten biggest clones cover 25% to 30% of the sample.

This clonotype was recorded at least ten times. Its binding antigen is unknown. No much larger clonotype is one base removed from it; base qualities were not supplied. This receptor was obtained from a man younger than 45 in good health. The sequence is built from TRBV20-1 and TRBJ2-3; a tentative D call is TRBD1 (5 bases match). Sequencing used blood. The sequenced DNA is TGCAGTGCCCAGGGCCCTTACACAGATACGCAGTATTTT. Its protein product is CSAQGPYTDTQYF.